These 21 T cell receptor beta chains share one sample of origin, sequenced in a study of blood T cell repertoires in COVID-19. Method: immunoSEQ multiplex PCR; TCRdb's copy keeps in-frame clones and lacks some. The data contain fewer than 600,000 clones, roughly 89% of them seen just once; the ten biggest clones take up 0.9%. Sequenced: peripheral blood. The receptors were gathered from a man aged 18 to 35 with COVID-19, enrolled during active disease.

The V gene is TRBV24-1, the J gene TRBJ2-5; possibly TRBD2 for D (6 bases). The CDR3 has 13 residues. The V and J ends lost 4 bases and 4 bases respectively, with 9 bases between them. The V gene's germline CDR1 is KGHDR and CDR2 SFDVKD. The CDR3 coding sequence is TGTGCCACCAGTGAGACTAGGGGAGAGACCCAGTACTTC. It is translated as CATSETRGETQYF.

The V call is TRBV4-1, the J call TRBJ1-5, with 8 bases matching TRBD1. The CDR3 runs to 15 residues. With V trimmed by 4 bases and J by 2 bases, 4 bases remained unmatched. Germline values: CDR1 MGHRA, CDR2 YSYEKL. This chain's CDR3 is CASSRVDRGNQPQHF. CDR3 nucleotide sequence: TGCGCCAGCAGCCGCGTGGACAGGGGCAATCAGCCCCAGCATTTT.

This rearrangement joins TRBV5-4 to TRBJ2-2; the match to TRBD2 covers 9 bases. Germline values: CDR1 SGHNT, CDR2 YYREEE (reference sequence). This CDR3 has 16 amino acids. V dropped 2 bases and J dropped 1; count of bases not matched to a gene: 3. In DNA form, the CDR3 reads TGTGCCAGCAGCTTTCGAGCGGGAGGGAACACCGGGGAGCTGTTTTTT. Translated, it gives CASSFRAGGNTGELFF.

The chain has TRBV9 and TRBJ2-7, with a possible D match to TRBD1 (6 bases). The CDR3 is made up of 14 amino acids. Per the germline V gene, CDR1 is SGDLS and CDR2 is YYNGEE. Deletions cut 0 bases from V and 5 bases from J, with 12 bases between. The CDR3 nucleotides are TGTGCCAGCAGCGTAGAAGGCAGGACAGACGAGCAGTACTTC. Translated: CASSVEGRTDEQYF.

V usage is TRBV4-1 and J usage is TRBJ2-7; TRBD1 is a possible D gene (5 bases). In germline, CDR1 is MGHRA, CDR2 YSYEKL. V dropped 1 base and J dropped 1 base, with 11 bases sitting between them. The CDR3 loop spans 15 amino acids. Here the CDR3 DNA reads TGCGCCAGCAGCCAAGGCCTCTCAGGGTCCTACGAGCAGTACTTC. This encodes CASSQGLSGSYEQYF.

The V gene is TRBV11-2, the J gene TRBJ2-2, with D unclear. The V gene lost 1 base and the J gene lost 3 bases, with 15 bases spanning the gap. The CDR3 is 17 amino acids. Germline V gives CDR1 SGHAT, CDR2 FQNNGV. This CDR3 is CASSLVSPSSYTGELFF. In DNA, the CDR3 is TGTGCCAGCAGCTTAGTATCTCCTAGTTCTTACACCGGGGAGCTGTTTTTT.

CDR3 in DNA: TGTGCCAGCAGCCCCCGACAGGGGGTGGTCTATGGCTACACCTTC. It specifies CASSPRQGVVYGYTF. The gene calls are TRBV6-5 and TRBJ1-2; the match to TRBD1 covers 9 bases. The V and J ends lost 6 bases and 4 bases, in that order; junction bases with no gene match: 9. This CDR3 has 15 amino acids. CDR1 is MNHEY and CDR2 is SVGAGI in the germline V gene.

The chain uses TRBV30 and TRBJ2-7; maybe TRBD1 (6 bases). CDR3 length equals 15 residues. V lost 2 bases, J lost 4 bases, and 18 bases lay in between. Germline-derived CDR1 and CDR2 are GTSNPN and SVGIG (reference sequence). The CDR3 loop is CAWSRWTVKFYEQYF. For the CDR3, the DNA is TGTGCCTGGAGTCGCTGGACAGTCAAATTTTACGAGCAGTACTTC.

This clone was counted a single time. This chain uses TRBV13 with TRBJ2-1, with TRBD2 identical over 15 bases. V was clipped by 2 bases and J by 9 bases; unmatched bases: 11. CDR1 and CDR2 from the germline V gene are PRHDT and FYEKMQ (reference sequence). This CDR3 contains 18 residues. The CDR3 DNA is TGTGCCAGCAGCTTACGGTATAGGGGGACTAGCGGGAGGAGTGAGCAGTTCTTC. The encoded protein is CASSLRYRGTSGRSEQFF.

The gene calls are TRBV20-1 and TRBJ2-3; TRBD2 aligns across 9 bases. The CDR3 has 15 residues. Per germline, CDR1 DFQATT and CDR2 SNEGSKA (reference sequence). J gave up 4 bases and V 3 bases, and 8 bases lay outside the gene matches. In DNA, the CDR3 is TGCAGTGCTAGTACATTGGGCGGGAGGGCAGATACGCAGTATTTT. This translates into CSASTLGGRADTQYF.

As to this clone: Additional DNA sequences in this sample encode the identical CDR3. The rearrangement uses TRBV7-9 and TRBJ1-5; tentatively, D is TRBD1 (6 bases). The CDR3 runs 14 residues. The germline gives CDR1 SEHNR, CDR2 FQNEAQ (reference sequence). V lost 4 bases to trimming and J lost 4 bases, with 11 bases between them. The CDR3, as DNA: TGTGCCAGCAGCTCTCTTCAGGGGAATCAGCCCCAGCATTTT. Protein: CASSSLQGNQPQHF. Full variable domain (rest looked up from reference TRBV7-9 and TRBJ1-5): DTGVSQNPRHKITKRGQNVTFRCDPISEHNRLYWYRQTLGQGPEFLTYFQNEAQLEKSRLLSDRFSAERPKGSFSTLEIQRTEQGDSAMYLCASSSLQGNQPQHFGDGTRLSIL.

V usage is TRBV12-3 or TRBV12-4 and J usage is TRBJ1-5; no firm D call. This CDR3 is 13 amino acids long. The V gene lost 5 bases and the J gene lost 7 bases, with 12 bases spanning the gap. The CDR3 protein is CASSNGEGQPQHF. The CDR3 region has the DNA TGTGCCAGCAGTAACGGGGAGGGCCAGCCCCAGCATTTT.

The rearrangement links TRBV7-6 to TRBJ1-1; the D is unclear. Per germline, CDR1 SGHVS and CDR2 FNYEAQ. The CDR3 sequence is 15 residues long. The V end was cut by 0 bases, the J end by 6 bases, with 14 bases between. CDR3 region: CASSLAVRGSPEAFF. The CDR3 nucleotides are TGTGCCAGCAGCTTAGCGGTACGGGGAAGCCCTGAAGCTTTCTTT.

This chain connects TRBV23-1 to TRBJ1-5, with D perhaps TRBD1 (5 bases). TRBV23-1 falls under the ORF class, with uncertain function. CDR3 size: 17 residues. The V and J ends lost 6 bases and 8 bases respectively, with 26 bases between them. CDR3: CASRPNFGGTIKKPQHF. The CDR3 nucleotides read TGCGCCAGCAGACCCAATTTCGGGGGAACCATTAAGAAGCCCCAGCATTTT.

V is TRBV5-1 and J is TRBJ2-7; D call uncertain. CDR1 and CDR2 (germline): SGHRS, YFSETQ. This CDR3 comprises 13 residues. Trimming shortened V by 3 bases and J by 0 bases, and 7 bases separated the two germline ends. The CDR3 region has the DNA TGCGCCAGCAGCTCCCTGAGCTCCTACGAGCAGTACTTC. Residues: CASSSLSSYEQYF.

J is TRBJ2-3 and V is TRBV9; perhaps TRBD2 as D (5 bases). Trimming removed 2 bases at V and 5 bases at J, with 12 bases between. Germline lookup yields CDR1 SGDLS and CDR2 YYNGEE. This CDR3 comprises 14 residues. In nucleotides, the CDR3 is TGTGCCAGCAGCGTCGGGAATTCAATAGATACGCAGTATTTT. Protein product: CASSVGNSIDTQYF. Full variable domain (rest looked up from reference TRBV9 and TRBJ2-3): DSGVTQTPKHLITATGQRVTLRCSPRSGDLSVYWYQQSLDQGLQFLIQYYNGEERAKGNILERFSAQQFPDLHSELNLSSLELGDSALYFCASSVGNSIDTQYFGPGTRLTVL.

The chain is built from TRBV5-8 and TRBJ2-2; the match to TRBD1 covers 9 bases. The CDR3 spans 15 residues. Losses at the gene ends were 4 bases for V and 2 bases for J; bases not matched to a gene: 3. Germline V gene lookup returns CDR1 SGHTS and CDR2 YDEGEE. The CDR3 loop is CASSRDRVNTGELFF. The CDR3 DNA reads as TGTGCCAGCAGCAGGGACAGGGTTAACACCGGGGAGCTGTTTTTT.

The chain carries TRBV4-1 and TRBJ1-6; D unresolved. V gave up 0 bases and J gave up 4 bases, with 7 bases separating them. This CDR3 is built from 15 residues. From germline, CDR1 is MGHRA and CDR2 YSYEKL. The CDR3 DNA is TGCGCCAGCAGCCAAGAGGAGATATATAATTCACCCCTCCACTTT. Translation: CASSQEEIYNSPLHF.

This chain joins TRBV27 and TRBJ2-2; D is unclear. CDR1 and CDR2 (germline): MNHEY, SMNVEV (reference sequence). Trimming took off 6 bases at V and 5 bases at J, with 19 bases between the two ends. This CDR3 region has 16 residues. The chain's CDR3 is CASSSPRGLHTGELFF. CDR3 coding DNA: TGTGCCAGCAGCTCTCCGAGAGGTCTACATACCGGGGAGCTGTTTTTT.

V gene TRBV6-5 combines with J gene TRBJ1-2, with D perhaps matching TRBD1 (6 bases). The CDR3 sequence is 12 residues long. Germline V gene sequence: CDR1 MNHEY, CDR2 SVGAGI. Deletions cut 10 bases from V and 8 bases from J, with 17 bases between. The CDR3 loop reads CAIRRGEEGYTF. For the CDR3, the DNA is TGTGCCATCCGCAGGGGAGAAGAGGGCTACACCTTC.

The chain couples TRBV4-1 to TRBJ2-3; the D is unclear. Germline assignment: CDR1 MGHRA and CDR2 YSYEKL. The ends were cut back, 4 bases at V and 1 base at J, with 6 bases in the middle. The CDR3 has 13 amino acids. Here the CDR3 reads CASSPTRTDTQYF. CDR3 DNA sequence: TGCGCCAGCAGCCCTACCCGCACAGATACGCAGTATTTT.